Presented here are 20 T cell receptor beta chains from one specimen sequenced in a study of blood T cells in healthy people across ages. Sample-barcoded 5' priming and a J-beta primer mix drove a second PCR of roughly 7 to 11 cycles. One entry per CDR3 protein results from TCRdb running MiXCR on the 5' RACE reads. Of hundreds of thousands of distinct CDR3 sequences detected, roughly 50% appear once; the ten largest clones hold 40% to 50%. The sequencing input was blood. These receptor sequences come from a man at least 80 years old in good health.

V gene TRBV29-1 combines with J gene TRBJ1-2; D unresolved. CDR1 is SQVTM and CDR2 is ANQGSEA in the germline V gene. This CDR3 has 13 amino acids. The ends were cut back, 6 bases at V and 8 bases at J, with 19 bases in the middle. CDR3 in amino acids: CSVGSTLVGGYTF. The CDR3 nucleotides are TGCAGCGTGGGGTCGACACTGGTGGGCGGCTACACCTTC.

This clonotype was recorded a few times. V is TRBV12-3 or TRBV12-4 and J is TRBJ2-5; tentatively, D is TRBD2 (6 bases). The germline V and J ends were trimmed by 5 bases and 9 bases, with 10 bases remaining between them. This CDR3 contains 11 residues. The chain's CDR3 is CASSSGGAQYF. The CDR3 DNA sequence: TGTGCCAGCAGTAGTGGCGGGGCCCAGTACTTC.

The chain carries TRBV20-1 and TRBJ2-1; 7 positions match TRBD2. Per germline, CDR1 DFQATT and CDR2 SNEGSKA (reference sequence). CDR3 size: 14 residues. The V segment lost 4 bases and the J segment 4 bases; nucleotides outside the gene matches: 7. The CDR3 here is CSAKLAGLYNEQFF. In nucleotides, the CDR3 is TGCAGTGCTAAGTTAGCGGGCCTTTACAATGAGCAGTTCTTC.

The V and J genes are TRBV12-3 or TRBV12-4 and TRBJ2-3, with unresolved D. This CDR3 spans 12 amino acids. Trimming stripped 3 bases from V and 5 bases from J, with 6 bases between. The CDR3 DNA is TGTGCCAGCAGTTTTTCCCGAGATACGCAGTATTTT. Its translation: CASSFSRDTQYF.

The chain combines TRBV12-3 or TRBV12-4 with TRBJ1-5, with 9 bases matching TRBD1. The CDR3 consists of 15 residues. V trimming: 7 bases; J trimming: 0 bases; junction bases outside the gene matches: 4. CDR3 coding DNA: TGTGCCAGCACCGGACAGGGGAATAGCAATCAGCCCCAGCATTTT. This sequence encodes CASTGQGNSNQPQHF.

The V gene is TRBV5-4, the J gene TRBJ2-1; TRBD2 matches at 13 bases. Germline V gene data show CDR1 as SGHNT and CDR2 as YYREEE (reference sequence). This CDR3 region has 14 residues. V lost 9 bases to trimming and J lost 9 bases; unmatched junction nucleotides: 9. The CDR3, as DNA: TGTGCCACCTCGACTAGCGGGAGGAAGGGTGAGCAGTTCTTC. Translated, it gives CATSTSGRKGEQFF.

V gene TRBV27 combines with J gene TRBJ2-5, with TRBD2 matching 9 bases. Per germline, CDR1 MNHEY and CDR2 SMNVEV (reference sequence). The V gene end was trimmed by 6 bases and the J gene end by 5 bases; junction bases not matched to a gene: 4. CDR3 size: 13 residues. The CDR3 loop is CASRPSGRETQYF. The CDR3 nucleotides are TGTGCCAGCAGACCCAGCGGGAGGGAGACCCAGTACTTC.

This clonotype was counted only a few times. The chain uses TRBV20-1 and TRBJ1-1; D call uncertain. CDR3 length: 13 amino acids. V was cut by 2 bases and J by 1 base, with 8 bases left in between. From germline, CDR1 is DFQATT and CDR2 SNEGSKA (reference sequence). CDR3 in amino acids: CSARTDPNTEAFF. The CDR3 DNA sequence: TGCAGTGCTAGAACAGACCCGAACACTGAAGCTTTCTTT.

This clonotype was observed once. The CDR3 spells CASRNRGGSGTFTDTQYF. CDR3 DNA sequence: TGTGCCAGCAGGAACCGTGGCGGGAGCGGAACATTCACAGATACGCAGTATTTT. The chain recombines TRBV6-1 with TRBJ2-3, with 7 bases lining up with TRBD2. Germline V gene sequence: CDR1 MNHNS, CDR2 SASEGT. The CDR3 runs 18 residues. V trimming: 6 bases; J trimming: 2 bases; junction bases outside the gene matches: 17.

This rearrangement joins TRBV6-6 to TRBJ1-5, with a possible D match to TRBD1 (5 bases). Trimming shortened V by 7 bases and J by 3 bases, and 10 bases separated the two germline ends. This CDR3 has 13 amino acids. Per germline, CDR1 MNHNY and CDR2 SVGAGI (reference sequence). CDR3 sequence reads: CASTRDPNQPQHF. The CDR3, as DNA: TGTGCCAGCACCCGGGACCCCAATCAGCCCCAGCATTTT.

The rearrangement links TRBV7-3 to TRBJ2-1; 9 positions agree with TRBD2. CDR1 is SGHTA and CDR2 is FQGTGA in the germline V gene. This CDR3 is 17 amino acids long. V lost 4 bases and J lost 7; bases outside the gene matches: 14. CDR3 nucleotides: TGTGCCAGCAGCTCCAATGGGCGGCTAGCGGGAAATAATGAGCAGTTCTTC. Protein product: CASSSNGRLAGNNEQFF.

This chain connects TRBV9 to TRBJ1-1; the match to TRBD1 covers 7 bases. CDR3 length: 15 residues. Germline CDR1 and CDR2: SGDLS and YYNGEE. V lost 2 bases to trimming and J lost 0 bases; unmatched junction nucleotides: 4. DNA of the CDR3: TGTGCCAGCAGCGTTACAGGGGCCGTGAACACTGAAGCTTTCTTT. Translation gives CASSVTGAVNTEAFF. Using reference TRBV9 and TRBJ1-1 for the parts outside the CDR3, the full variable domain is DSGVTQTPKHLITATGQRVTLRCSPRSGDLSVYWYQQSLDQGLQFLIQYYNGEERAKGNILERFSAQQFPDLHSELNLSSLELGDSALYFCASSVTGAVNTEAFFGQGTRLTVV.

This chain joins TRBV7-3 and TRBJ2-5; TRBD2 agrees at 12 bases. Germline V gene lookup returns CDR1 SGHTA and CDR2 FQGTGA. The CDR3 length is 15 residues. Trimming took 6 bases from V and 4 from J; bases not matched to a gene: 6. The CDR3 protein is CASRLTGLAGETQYF. CDR3 bases: TGTGCCAGCAGACTCACGGGACTAGCGGGAGAGACCCAGTACTTC.

The gene calls are TRBV6-1 and TRBJ2-5; D gene unclear. The last part of the DNA fits TRBJ2-7 better; the J call may be wrong. Germline V gives CDR1 MNHNS, CDR2 SASEGT. The CDR3 has 14 amino acids. CDR3 sequence reads: CASSEAGKDYEQYF. CDR3 nucleotides: TGTGCCAGCAGTGAAGCAGGCAAGGATTACGAGCAGTACTTC.

The chain has TRBV3-1 and TRBJ2-1, with TRBD2 as a possible D gene (7 bases). V shed 3 bases and J shed 6 bases, with 15 bases lying between them. Per germline, CDR1 LGHDT and CDR2 YNNKEL (reference sequence). CDR3 length equals 15 residues. This CDR3 is CASSQGGGTGNEQFF. In DNA form, the CDR3 reads TGTGCCAGCAGCCAGGGAGGGGGAACGGGCAATGAGCAGTTCTTC.

The V gene is TRBV24-1, the J gene TRBJ2-5; 12 bases line up with TRBD2. V lost 7 bases to trimming and J lost 11 bases; unmatched junction nucleotides: 10. The CDR3 is 14 residues long. Germline V gene sequence: CDR1 KGHDR, CDR2 SFDVKD. This chain's CDR3 is CATSLAGGRNEQYF. Written as DNA, the CDR3 is TGTGCCACCAGCCTAGCGGGAGGGCGGAATGAGCAGTACTTC.

The chain couples TRBV2 to TRBJ2-5; D is uncertain. Deletions cut 3 bases from V and 7 bases from J, with 12 bases between. Germline CDR1 is SNHLY and CDR2 is FYNNEI. The CDR3 consists of 13 residues. CDR3: CASSEGPLWTQYF. CDR3 in DNA: TGTGCCAGCAGTGAGGGCCCCCTTTGGACCCAGTACTTC.

The J gene is TRBJ2-1, the V gene TRBV28; 13 nucleotides agree with TRBD2. The germline CDR1 and CDR2 sequences are MDHEN and SYDVKM. There are 19 residues in the CDR3. With V trimmed by 5 bases and J by 4 bases, 14 bases remained unmatched. In DNA, the CDR3 is TGTGCCAGCAGTGGAGATACCGGACTAGCGGGAGCTGTTTACAATGAGCAGTTCTTC. It is translated as CASSGDTGLAGAVYNEQFF.

This sequence joins TRBV18 and TRBJ2-1; unclear D gene. Per the germline V gene, CDR1 is KGHSH and CDR2 is LQKENI. The V gene lost 4 bases and the J gene lost 12 bases, with 10 bases spanning the gap. The CDR3 extends over 11 amino acids. CDR3 nucleotide sequence: TGTGCCAGCTCACGGTCGGACGTGCAGTTCTTC. Translating it yields CASSRSDVQFF.

J is TRBJ1-1 and V is TRBV7-9; tentative D call: TRBD1 (5 bases). The V and J ends lost 3 bases and 0 bases respectively, with 14 bases between them. This CDR3 contains 16 residues. Germline V gives CDR1 SEHNR, CDR2 FQNEAQ (reference sequence). CDR3 sequence: CASSLGQGNMNTEAFF. DNA for the CDR3: TGTGCCAGCAGCTTGGGGCAGGGAAATATGAACACTGAAGCTTTCTTT. The variable domain in full, completed from reference TRBV7-9 and TRBJ1-1, reads DTGVSQNPRHKITKRGQNVTFRCDPISEHNRLYWYRQTLGQGPEFLTYFQNEAQLEKSRLLSDRFSAERPKGSFSTLEIQRTEQGDSAMYLCASSLGQGNMNTEAFFGQGTRLTVV.